This T cell receptor (beta chain) was found in a study of Ad26.COV2.S vaccination and SARS-CoV-2 variants. This CDR3 comprises 16 residues. The germline gives CDR1 LGHNA, CDR2 YSLEER. V lost 3 bases, J lost 4 bases, and 8 bases stayed unmatched. Described treatment: some 20 received Ad26.COV2.S at low or high dose, single or two shots; 5 received placebo; per-sample allocation not given. Sampling was performed 63 days after the first vaccine or placebo injection. Only in-frame clones appear in the TCRdb table, and some are missing; sequencing was by immunoSEQ multiplex PCR. There are about 350,000 clones in the sample; 75% to 90% occur only once, and under 6% lies in the top ten.

This chain joins TRBV4-3 and TRBJ1-2, with TRBD1 matching over 10 bases. This TCR was recovered from a person aged 18-65 years who received the Ad26.COV2.S COVID-19 vaccine or a placebo. Specimen: peripheral blood, collected in a trial of Ad26.COV2.S vaccine versus placebo. CDR3 in amino acids: CASSQAGTGDPYGYTF. The CDR3 coding sequence is TGCGCCAGCAGCCAGGCCGGGACAGGGGACCCCTATGGCTACACCTTC.